These 20 T cell receptor beta chains originate from one sample sequenced in a study of blood T cell repertoires in COVID-19 (TCRdb year 2020). The protocol used for the library was the immunoSEQ multiplex PCR assay. TCRdb obtained this table from immuneACCESS and retained in-frame rearrangements with V and J assigned. These tables miss some clones; where compared with another copy, unresolved V genes account for less than half of the shortfall, and the remainder is unexplained. The sample contains a few hundred thousand clones, over 75% of them found a single time. The top ten clonotypes cover approximately 7.9% of the sample. The sequenced sample was peripheral blood. Every receptor here comes from a human donor in a cohort sampled during active COVID-19.

The chain has TRBV6-5 and TRBJ2-1, with D perhaps matching TRBD1 (5 bases). This CDR3 has 13 residues. Germline lookup yields CDR1 MNHEY and CDR2 SVGAGI. Trimming removed 4 bases from V and 6 bases from J, with 10 bases in between. The CDR3 nucleotides are TGTGCCAGCAGTTTGCATCAGGGCAATGAGCAGTTCTTC. Protein: CASSLHQGNEQFF.

The V gene is TRBV2, the J gene TRBJ2-7; D is possibly TRBD2 (5 bases). V was clipped by 2 bases and J by 2 bases, with 13 bases between them. Germline V gives CDR1 SNHLY, CDR2 FYNNEI. The CDR3 is 15 residues long. CDR3 DNA: TGTGCCAGCAGTGAAAAATCTAGCCTGACCTACGAGCAGTACTTC. Amino acid sequence: CASSEKSSLTYEQYF.

The chain uses TRBV10-1 and TRBJ1-1; D is ambiguous. The germline V and J ends were trimmed by 7 bases and 0 bases, with 9 bases remaining between them. Germline V CDR1 and CDR2: WNHNN, SYGVQD (reference sequence). The CDR3 length is 13 residues. The CDR3 coding sequence is TGCGCCAGCATGCCAAAGCTGAACACTGAAGCTTTCTTT. As protein: CASMPKLNTEAFF.

This clone has just one count. The chain couples TRBV28 to TRBJ1-3, with no clear D. V lost 6 bases and J lost 4, with 7 bases in between. The CDR3 extends over 12 amino acids. Germline-derived CDR1 and CDR2 are MDHEN and SYDVKM. CDR3 protein: CASSPRGNTIYF. The CDR3 nucleotides read TGTGCCAGCAGCCCCAGAGGAAACACCATATATTTT.

The rearrangement uses TRBV7-2 and TRBJ2-1; TRBD2 matches at 11 bases. The CDR3 has 15 amino acids. CDR1 is SGHTA and CDR2 is FQGNSA in the germline V gene. V lost 2 bases to trimming and J lost 4 bases; unmatched junction nucleotides: 1. The DNA of the CDR3 is TGTGCCAGCAGCTTATCTAGCGGGGGGTACAATGAGCAGTTCTTC. This translates into CASSLSSGGYNEQFF.

The genes are TRBV10-3 and TRBJ2-7; 10 nucleotides match TRBD1. CDR1 and CDR2 from the germline V gene are ENHRY and SYGVKD. Losses at the gene ends were 8 bases for V and 1 base for J; bases not matched to a gene: 5. This CDR3 contains 14 residues. The CDR3 protein is CAIEAGQGSYEQYF. For the CDR3, the DNA is TGTGCCATCGAGGCGGGACAGGGGTCCTACGAGCAGTACTTC.

As DNA, the CDR3 is TGTGCCAGTAGGACCCCTCGTCCAGGGAGGGACACCATATATTTT. This translates into CASRTPRPGRDTIYF. The chain joins TRBV19 to TRBJ1-3; weak D call: TRBD1 (5 bases). The CDR3 sequence is 15 residues long. In germline, CDR1 is LNHDA, CDR2 SQIVND (reference sequence). V was trimmed by 6 bases and J by 8 bases, leaving 20 bases between them.

CDR3 in DNA: TGTGCCAGCAGTGGGGCTGAGGCGGCGGTTTATAATTCACCCCTCCACTTT. Amino acids: CASSGAEAAVYNSPLHF. This chain links TRBV28 with TRBJ1-6, with a tentative D call TRBD1 (5 bases). The germline CDR1 and CDR2 sequences are MDHEN and SYDVKM. The length of the CDR3 is 17 residues. With 5 bases removed from V and 4 bases from J, the gap between germline ends came to 18 bases.

The chain recombines TRBV19 with TRBJ2-4, with 8 bases matching TRBD1. With V trimmed by 5 bases and J by 0 bases, 3 bases remained unmatched. The CDR3 length is 15 residues. Germline CDR1 and CDR2: LNHDA and SQIVND (reference sequence). For the CDR3, the DNA is TGTGCCAGTAGTCAGGGGGCCTTAGCCAAAAACATTCAGTACTTC. Its translation: CASSQGALAKNIQYF.

This clone was recorded a few times. V and J are TRBV5-4 and TRBJ1-1; 8 bases fit TRBD1. The CDR3 is 14 residues long. CDR1 SGHNT and CDR2 YYREEE come from the germline V gene (reference sequence). The V and J ends lost 0 bases and 4 bases, in that order; junction bases with no gene match: 2. The CDR3 spells CASSLGQGSTEAFF. DNA of the CDR3: TGTGCCAGCAGCTTGGGACAGGGGAGCACTGAAGCTTTCTTT.

The chain recombines TRBV5-1 with TRBJ2-7, with D possibly matching TRBD2 (6 bases). V lost 6 bases to trimming and J lost 3 bases, with 19 bases between them. The germline V gene has CDR1 SGHRS and CDR2 YFSETQ. This CDR3 is built from 15 residues. This CDR3 reads CASKPRRDSIYEQYF. Written as DNA, the CDR3 is TGCGCCAGCAAACCCCGCCGGGACTCTATCTACGAGCAGTACTTC.

The chain recombines TRBV6-5 with TRBJ2-3, with D tentatively TRBD2 (6 bases). CDR3 length: 14 amino acids. Germline values: CDR1 MNHEY, CDR2 SVGAGI. V was pared by 5 bases and J by 0 bases, with 9 bases between. The CDR3 here is CASSLATSTDTQYF. CDR3 nucleotide sequence: TGTGCCAGCAGTCTAGCGACGAGCACAGATACGCAGTATTTT.

This rearrangement joins TRBV2 to TRBJ1-5; D gene ambiguous. The CDR3 has 14 amino acids. Germline loops: CDR1 SNHLY, CDR2 FYNNEI. The V end lost 6 bases, the J end lost 5 bases, and 14 bases lay between the germline ends. CDR3 protein: CASRSDWVDQPQHF. The CDR3 nucleotides are TGTGCCAGCAGGTCAGACTGGGTAGATCAGCCCCAGCATTTT.

V and J are TRBV6-5 and TRBJ1-2; D might be TRBD1 (6 bases). Germline CDR1 reads MNHEY; CDR2 reads SVGAGI. The CDR3 is made up of 13 amino acids. V gave up 5 bases and J gave up 4 bases, with 11 bases separating them. The CDR3 reads CASSRQEAYGYTF. In DNA, the CDR3 is TGTGCCAGCAGTCGACAGGAGGCCTATGGCTACACCTTC.

The rearrangement links TRBV3-1 (or the pseudogene TRBV3-2) to TRBJ1-5; 7 bases are shared with TRBD1. The germline V gene encodes CDR1 LGHDT and CDR2 YNNKEL (reference sequence). The CDR3 covers 15 residues. The V and J ends lost 2 bases and 2 bases, in that order; junction bases with no gene match: 3. The CDR3 region is CASSQSGTGNQPQHF. The DNA of the CDR3 is TGTGCCAGCAGCCAATCCGGGACAGGCAATCAGCCCCAGCATTTT.

The rearrangement uses TRBV18 and TRBJ1-6, with 10 bases fitting TRBD1. Trimming removed 4 bases from V and 7 bases from J; junction bases left unmatched: 1. Germline V gene data show CDR1 as KGHSH and CDR2 as LQKENI. This CDR3 has 14 amino acids. CDR3: CASSRTGGNSPLHF. In DNA, the CDR3 is TGTGCCAGCTCACGGACAGGGGGGAATTCACCCCTCCACTTT.

This sequence joins TRBV28 and TRBJ2-1; a possible D gene is TRBD2 (5 bases). Trimming took off 7 bases at V and 8 bases at J, with 9 bases between the two ends. The CDR3 has 11 amino acids. Germline-derived CDR1 and CDR2 are MDHEN and SYDVKM. The CDR3 reads CASNLEDEQFF. For the CDR3, the DNA is TGTGCCAGCAACTTGGAGGATGAGCAGTTCTTC.

This chain joins TRBV7-9 and TRBJ1-4, with D maybe TRBD1 (5 bases). The CDR3 length is 13 residues. The germline V gene has CDR1 SEHNR and CDR2 FQNEAQ (reference sequence). V dropped 5 bases and J dropped 12 bases, with 16 bases sitting between them. For the CDR3, the DNA is TGTGCCAGCAGCCTACTGGAGGGGACGGAACTGTTTTTT. Its translation is CASSLLEGTELFF.

The chain links TRBV30 to TRBJ2-1; 8 nucleotides align to TRBD1. The CDR3 loop spans 12 amino acids. With V trimmed by 2 bases and J by 9 bases, 3 bases remained unmatched. From germline, CDR1 is GTSNPN and CDR2 SVGIG (reference sequence). As DNA, the CDR3 is TGTGCCTGGAGTCAGGGGGCGGGTGAGCAGTTCTTC. Protein sequence: CAWSQGAGEQFF.

The V call is TRBV5-1, the J call TRBJ2-1; D possibly corresponds to TRBD2 (5 bases). Germline-derived CDR1 and CDR2 are SGHRS and YFSETQ. The CDR3 is 13 residues long. Between the trimmed V and J ends, which lost 4 bases and 8 bases, there was a span of 13 bases. The DNA for the CDR3 is TGCGCCAGCAGCATCCGGGGTCAGGATGAGCAGTTCTTC. This codes for CASSIRGQDEQFF.